This T cell receptor beta chain was sequenced during a study of T-cell reconstitution after alpha-beta-depleted transplantation in children. The CDR3 length is 12 residues. Looked up from germline, CDR1 is SQVTM and CDR2 is ANQGSEA. Trimming removed 4 bases at V and 2 bases at J, with 3 bases between. Unique molecular identifiers were used in preparing the TCRbeta library. TCRdb reanalysed the PCR reads using MiXCR and keeps one entry per CDR3 protein. The sample has 550,000 to 800,000 distinct CDR3 sequences; around 14% are singletons. The chain has TRBV29-1 and TRBJ2-6; D unclear. The sequence was obtained from a girl aged 2 to 10 with congenital amegakaryocytic thrombocytopenia, due to receive a stem cell transplant. Sequences were derived from PBMCs, sampled before TCRalphabeta/CD19-depleted stem cell transplant. In DNA form, the CDR3 reads TGCAGCGTTGGGGCTGGGGCCAACGTCCTGACTTTC. Residues: CSVGAGANVLTF.